One and the same sample provided the 28 T cell receptor beta chains below, sequenced in a study of shared clonotypes between healthy human individuals. Sequenced by immunoSEQ multiplex PCR; TCRdb stores in-frame clones only, minus some. The repertoire consists of 2 million to 2.5 million clones, with roughly 93% occurring once and the leading ten covering under 0.45%. The sequenced material came from naive CD4+ T cells from PBMCs. Subset defined: CD45RA+ positively selected. The receptors here all came from a young man in good health. Some clones in this sample may be carry-over from other donors' samples.

This clone has more than one count but fewer than ten. Other DNA sequences in this sample translate to the same CDR3. The V and J genes are TRBV30 and TRBJ1-1, with D possibly being TRBD1 (6 bases). CDR1 is GTSNPN, CDR2 SVGIG, per germline (reference sequence). The V and J ends lost 5 bases and 0 bases respectively, with 10 bases between them. The CDR3 consists of 13 residues. This chain's CDR3 is CAWGQGMNTEAFF. Written as DNA, the CDR3 is TGTGCCTGGGGGCAGGGGATGAACACTGAAGCTTTCTTT.

The V and J genes are TRBV9 and TRBJ2-4, with D perhaps TRBD1 (6 bases). CDR3 length: 16 residues. The V end was cut by 4 bases, the J end by 5 bases, with 19 bases between. Per the germline V gene, CDR1 is SGDLS and CDR2 is YYNGEE. CDR3 region: CASSSRQVNGENIQYF. The CDR3 region has the DNA TGTGCCAGCAGCTCCCGACAGGTTAATGGAGAAAACATTCAGTACTTC. Combining the CDR3 with reference TRBV9 and TRBJ2-4 gives the whole variable domain DSGVTQTPKHLITATGQRVTLRCSPRSGDLSVYWYQQSLDQGLQFLIQYYNGEERAKGNILERFSAQQFPDLHSELNLSSLELGDSALYFCASSSRQVNGENIQYFGAGTRLSVL.

V is TRBV10-3 and J is TRBJ2-1; D unclear. CDR3 length equals 13 residues. With 7 bases removed from V and 2 bases from J, the gap between germline ends came to 9 bases. The germline gives CDR1 ENHRY, CDR2 SYGVKD. CDR3 coding DNA: TGTGCCATCACCAGCCCCCCCTACAATGAGCAGTTCTTC. This encodes CAITSPPYNEQFF.

The chain has TRBV28 and TRBJ2-3, with 7 positions matching TRBD1. The CDR3 extends over 15 amino acids. CDR1 is MDHEN and CDR2 is SYDVKM in the germline V gene. The junction had 6 bases not matched to a gene; V was cut back by 4 bases and J by 2 bases. CDR3 nucleotide sequence: TGTGCCAGCAGTTACAGGGGAAGGGCCACAGATACGCAGTATTTT. Encoded protein: CASSYRGRATDTQYF.

V usage is TRBV18 and J usage is TRBJ2-2; D possibly corresponds to TRBD2 (6 bases). This CDR3 is built from 17 residues. Germline V gene lookup returns CDR1 KGHSH and CDR2 LQKENI. Trimming stripped 6 bases from V and 4 bases from J, with 21 bases between. CDR3 region: CASSPRLEGVFTGELFF. In DNA form, the CDR3 reads TGTGCCAGCTCGCCGAGACTAGAAGGGGTATTCACCGGGGAGCTGTTTTTT. The full variable domain, with the rest looked up from reference TRBV18 and TRBJ2-2, is NAGVMQNPRHLVRRRGQEARLRCSPMKGHSHVYWYRQLPEEGLKFMVYLQKENIIDESGMPKERFSAEFPKEGPSILRIQQVVRGDSAAYFCASSPRLEGVFTGELFFGEGSRLTVL.

The chain links TRBV4-1 to TRBJ1-4; no firm D call. Per germline, CDR1 MGHRA and CDR2 YSYEKL. The V end was cut by 4 bases, the J end by 8 bases, with 11 bases between. The CDR3 loop spans 13 amino acids. DNA for the CDR3: TGCGCCAGCAGCCGCGTGTCGTCAGAAAAACTGTTTTTT. This sequence encodes CASSRVSSEKLFF.

This rearrangement joins TRBV18 to TRBJ2-7, with 11 bases that match TRBD2. Germline V gene lookup returns CDR1 KGHSH and CDR2 LQKENI. The CDR3 has 15 residues. The V segment lost 6 bases and the J segment 6 bases; nucleotides outside the gene matches: 10. CDR3 in amino acids: CASSQVLAGVSEQYF. The CDR3 bases are TGTGCCAGCTCTCAAGTACTAGCGGGAGTAAGCGAGCAGTACTTC.

CDR3 residues: CASSHPGTSVDEQFF. CDR3 DNA: TGCGCCAGCAGCCATCCTGGGACTAGTGTCGATGAGCAGTTCTTC. The chain combines TRBV5-1 with TRBJ2-1; 8 nucleotides align to TRBD2. The junction had 11 bases not matched to a gene; V was cut back by 4 bases and J by 8 bases. The germline V gene encodes CDR1 SGHRS and CDR2 YFSETQ. This CDR3 is 15 amino acids long.

The chain links TRBV30 to TRBJ1-6; 9 bases line up with TRBD1. CDR3 size: 14 residues. The V gene's germline CDR1 is GTSNPN and CDR2 SVGIG (reference sequence). V was clipped by 3 bases and J by 7 bases; unmatched bases: 4. CDR3 sequence reads: CAWSLTGGNSPLHF. The DNA of the CDR3 is TGTGCCTGGAGCCTCACAGGGGGCAATTCACCCCTCCACTTT.

The chain combines TRBV28 with TRBJ1-4, with 9 bases that match TRBD1. V was clipped by 7 bases and J by 7 bases; unmatched bases: 7. CDR1 is MDHEN, CDR2 SYDVKM, per germline. CDR3 length: 14 residues. The CDR3 is CASIRQGVREKLFF. The CDR3, as DNA: TGTGCCAGCATCCGACAGGGGGTTCGTGAAAAACTGTTTTTT.

The chain is built from TRBV28 and TRBJ2-1, with 9 positions matching TRBD1. CDR1 is MDHEN and CDR2 is SYDVKM in the germline V gene. V dropped 5 bases and J dropped 3; count of bases not matched to a gene: 5. This CDR3 contains 15 residues. The CDR3 here is CASSTQGADYNEQFF. DNA for the CDR3: TGTGCCAGCAGTACACAGGGGGCGGACTACAATGAGCAGTTCTTC.

The chain carries TRBV15 and TRBJ2-2; D is unresolved. Trimming pared 0 bases from V and 8 bases from J, leaving 7 bases between. This CDR3 spans 13 amino acids. CDR1 and CDR2 from the germline V gene are LNHNV and YYDKDF (reference sequence). CDR3 region: CATSRDLRGELFF. CDR3 DNA: TGTGCCACCAGCAGAGATCTAAGGGGGGAGCTGTTTTTT.

This chain links TRBV29-1 with TRBJ1-2; 9 bases are shared with TRBD1. The CDR3 covers 14 residues. Germline V gene data show CDR1 as SQVTM and CDR2 as ANQGSEA. V lost 7 bases and J lost 4; bases outside the gene matches: 10. The CDR3 DNA sequence: TGCAGCGCAGAACAGGGGGCCCTTGGCTATGGCTACACCTTC. Its translation: CSAEQGALGYGYTF.

This chain uses TRBV5-6 with TRBJ2-3; unclear D gene. This CDR3 comprises 18 residues. CDR1 is SGHDT, CDR2 YYEEEE, per germline. With 0 bases removed from V and 0 bases from J, the gap between germline ends came to 17 bases. The CDR3 sequence: CASSLGVWEYTSTDTQYF. Here the CDR3 DNA reads TGTGCCAGCAGCTTGGGGGTATGGGAATACACTAGCACAGATACGCAGTATTTT. The full variable domain, with the rest looked up from reference TRBV5-6 and TRBJ2-3, is DAGVTQSPTHLIKTRGQQVTLRCSPKSGHDTVSWYQQALGQGPQFIFQYYEEEERQRGNFPDRFSGHQFPNYSSELNVNALLLGDSALYLCASSLGVWEYTSTDTQYFGPGTRLTVL.

The CDR3 DNA reads TGTGCCAGCTCACCTTACTCACAGGGGGCGAGCGAGACCCAGTACTTC. Residues: CASSPYSQGASETQYF. This chain connects TRBV18 to TRBJ2-5; 9 bases line up with TRBD1. This CDR3 contains 16 residues. Germline assignment: CDR1 KGHSH and CDR2 LQKENI. The V and J ends lost 3 bases and 5 bases, in that order; junction bases with no gene match: 10. The full variable domain, completed using reference TRBV18 and TRBJ2-5, is NAGVMQNPRHLVRRRGQEARLRCSPMKGHSHVYWYRQLPEEGLKFMVYLQKENIIDESGMPKERFSAEFPKEGPSILRIQQVVRGDSAAYFCASSPYSQGASETQYFGPGTRLLVL.

The gene calls are TRBV9 and TRBJ1-3; no definite D call. This CDR3 region has 12 residues. V lost 3 bases and J lost 3, with 4 bases in between. CDR1 SGDLS and CDR2 YYNGEE come from the germline V gene. Here the CDR3 reads CASSGSGNTIYF. CDR3 nucleotides: TGTGCCAGCAGCGGGAGTGGAAACACCATATATTTT.

The chain joins TRBV28 to TRBJ1-5, with 8 bases identical to TRBD1. Germline lookup yields CDR1 MDHEN and CDR2 SYDVKM. CDR3 length: 12 residues. Trimming removed 8 bases from V and 11 bases from J; junction bases left unmatched: 8. This chain's CDR3 is CASRTGSEAQHF. The CDR3 DNA reads as TGTGCCAGCCGGACAGGGAGTGAGGCCCAGCATTTT.

The chain links TRBV5-1 to TRBJ2-5, with 16 bases identical to TRBD2. Germline CDR1 and CDR2: SGHRS and YFSETQ. The CDR3 is 17 residues long. The V and J ends lost 4 bases and 2 bases, in that order; junction bases with no gene match: 5. In DNA form, the CDR3 reads TGCGCCAGCAGCCCGGGACTAGCGGGAGGGTTTCAAGAGACCCAGTACTTC. Translated: CASSPGLAGGFQETQYF.

V usage is TRBV28 and J usage is TRBJ2-1; D possibly corresponds to TRBD1 (5 bases). The CDR3 runs to 17 residues. Trimming removed 7 bases at V and 5 bases at J, with 24 bases between. From germline, CDR1 is MDHEN and CDR2 SYDVKM. CDR3 sequence reads: CASNSIWARRTNNEQFF. The DNA of the CDR3 is TGTGCCAGCAACTCTATATGGGCACGTCGGACAAACAATGAGCAGTTCTTC. Combining the CDR3 with reference TRBV28 and TRBJ2-1 gives the whole variable domain DVKVTQSSRYLVKRTGEKVFLECVQDMDHENMFWYRQDPGLGLRLIYFSYDVKMKEKGDIPEGYSVSREKKERFSLILESASTNQTSMYLCASNSIWARRTNNEQFFGPGTRLTVL.

The CDR3 protein is CASSVFNKATNEKLFF. DNA for the CDR3: TGTGCCAGCAGTGTCTTTAACAAAGCAACTAATGAAAAACTGTTTTTT. This sequence joins TRBV2 and TRBJ1-4; D gene ambiguous. V was clipped by 4 bases and J by 0 bases, with 12 bases between them. CDR1 SNHLY and CDR2 FYNNEI come from the germline V gene. There are 16 residues in the CDR3.

The rearrangement uses TRBV5-1 and TRBJ2-1; TRBD2 matches at 14 bases. Losses at the gene ends were 3 bases for V and 1 base for J; bases not matched to a gene: 18. Germline assignment: CDR1 SGHRS and CDR2 YFSETQ. The CDR3 covers 22 residues. CDR3 nucleotides: TGCGCCAGCAGCTGGGGGGGAAAATCGGGACTAGCGGGAGTAGGGTCCTACAATGAGCAGTTCTTC. This translates into CASSWGGKSGLAGVGSYNEQFF.

The rearrangement joins TRBV4-1 to TRBJ1-1; D gene uncertain. The CDR3 runs to 16 residues. Germline V gene lookup returns CDR1 MGHRA and CDR2 YSYEKL. Between the trimmed V and J ends, which lost 0 bases and 1 base, there was a span of 12 bases. The CDR3 bases are TGCGCCAGCAGCCAAGAGAAGGCCTGGGGGAACACTGAAGCTTTCTTT. This sequence encodes CASSQEKAWGNTEAFF.

This rearrangement joins TRBV5-1 to TRBJ2-3; 7 positions agree with TRBD2. The ends lost 0 bases at V and 4 bases at J; junction bases unmatched: 8. CDR1 is SGHRS, CDR2 YFSETQ, per germline. The CDR3 loop spans 16 amino acids. The CDR3 region has the DNA TGCGCCAGCAGCTTGGCCCCGGGAGGAGGATCAGATACGCAGTATTTT. This sequence encodes CASSLAPGGGSDTQYF.

This chain uses TRBV9 with TRBJ2-2, with TRBD2 identical over 11 bases. The CDR3 runs 17 residues. V lost 1 base and J lost 5; bases outside the gene matches: 7. Germline CDR1 and CDR2: SGDLS and YYNGEE. CDR3 protein: CASSVNLAGGKTGELFF. DNA of the CDR3: TGTGCCAGCAGCGTAAATTTAGCGGGAGGGAAGACCGGGGAGCTGTTTTTT.

This clone was counted a few times. The chain joins TRBV7-2 to TRBJ1-3; D is uncertain. The CDR3 runs 14 residues. Germline CDR1 and CDR2: SGHTA and FQGNSA. Trimming left V 0 bases short and J 5 bases short, with 8 bases between. As DNA, the CDR3 is TGTGCCAGCAGCTTAGCCCCCCGAAGAAACACCATATATTTT. Translating gives CASSLAPRRNTIYF.

CDR3 in DNA: TGTGCCAGCAGCAATTACAGGGGGGAGCTGTTTTTT. Amino acid sequence: CASSNYRGELFF. The chain carries TRBV5-8 and TRBJ2-2; D may be TRBD1 (5 bases). The CDR3 has 12 amino acids. From germline, CDR1 is SGHTS and CDR2 YDEGEE. V was pared by 4 bases and J by 8 bases, with 9 bases between.

This chain connects TRBV9 to TRBJ2-5; D could derive from TRBD1 or TRBD2 (5 bases each). This CDR3 spans 14 amino acids. Trimming took 3 bases from V and 5 from J, leaving 14 bases between them. CDR1 is SGDLS, CDR2 YYNGEE, per germline. CDR3 in DNA: TGTGCCAGCAGCGGGGACCCCGAAGTCGAGACCCAGTACTTC. This gives the protein CASSGDPEVETQYF.

The V and J genes are TRBV20-1 and TRBJ1-2, with D perhaps matching TRBD1 (5 bases). Germline V gene sequence: CDR1 DFQATT, CDR2 SNEGSKA (reference sequence). The CDR3 is 11 amino acids. V lost 5 bases and J 8 bases, leaving 12 bases between the germline ends. DNA of the CDR3: TGCAGTGCTGAGAGGGGACGAGGCTACACCTTC. Its translation: CSAERGRGYTF.